This T cell receptor (beta chain) appears in the sequencing data of a study of cytomegalovirus exposure and HLA in healthy donors. As for the study in general: Unique TCRs from HLA-typed donors, about 85 million of them, were held in an early data release. Study-wide results and limits: Later analysis revealed greater clonal expansion in HLA-associated TCR beta chains than in equally common others.

The PCR ran on 60 Vbeta and 13 Jbeta primers. Measured with immunoSEQ multiplex PCR; TCRdb has only the in-frame clones, and not every one. In the table there are about 190,000 clones, 73% of which are singletons. This clone was detected only a few times. What it recognizes is unknown. This receptor was taken from a woman in her thirties in good health and CMV-seronegative. The source material was PBMCs.

In DNA form, the CDR3 reads TGTGCCAGCAGCTCACCCACTGGGACTAGCGAGGGCCAAGAGACCCAGTACTTC. Protein sequence: CASSSPTGTSEGQETQYF. The chain employs TRBV7-9 and TRBJ2-5, with 10 bases aligning to TRBD2. This CDR3 is built from 18 residues. Germline V gene sequence: CDR1 SEHNR, CDR2 FQNEAQ (reference sequence). V shed 4 bases, J shed 1 base, and the junction held 12 bases outside the gene matches.